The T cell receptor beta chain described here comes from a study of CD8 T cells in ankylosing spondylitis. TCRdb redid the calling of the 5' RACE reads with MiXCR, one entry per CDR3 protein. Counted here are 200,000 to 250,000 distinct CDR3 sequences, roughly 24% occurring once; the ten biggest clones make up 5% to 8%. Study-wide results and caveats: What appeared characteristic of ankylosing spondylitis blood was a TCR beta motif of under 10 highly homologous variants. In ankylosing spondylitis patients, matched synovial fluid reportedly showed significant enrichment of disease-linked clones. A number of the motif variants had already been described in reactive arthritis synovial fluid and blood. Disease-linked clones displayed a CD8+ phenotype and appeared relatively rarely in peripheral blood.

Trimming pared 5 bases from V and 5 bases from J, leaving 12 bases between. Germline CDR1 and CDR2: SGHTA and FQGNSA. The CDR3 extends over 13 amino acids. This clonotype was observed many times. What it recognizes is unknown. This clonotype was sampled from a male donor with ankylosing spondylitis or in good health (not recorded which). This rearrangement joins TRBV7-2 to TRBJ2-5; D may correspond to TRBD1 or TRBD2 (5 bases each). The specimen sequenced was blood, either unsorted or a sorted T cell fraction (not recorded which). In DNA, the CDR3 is TGTGCCAGCAGCACCGGGACCCAGGAGACCCAGTACTTC. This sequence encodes CASSTGTQETQYF.